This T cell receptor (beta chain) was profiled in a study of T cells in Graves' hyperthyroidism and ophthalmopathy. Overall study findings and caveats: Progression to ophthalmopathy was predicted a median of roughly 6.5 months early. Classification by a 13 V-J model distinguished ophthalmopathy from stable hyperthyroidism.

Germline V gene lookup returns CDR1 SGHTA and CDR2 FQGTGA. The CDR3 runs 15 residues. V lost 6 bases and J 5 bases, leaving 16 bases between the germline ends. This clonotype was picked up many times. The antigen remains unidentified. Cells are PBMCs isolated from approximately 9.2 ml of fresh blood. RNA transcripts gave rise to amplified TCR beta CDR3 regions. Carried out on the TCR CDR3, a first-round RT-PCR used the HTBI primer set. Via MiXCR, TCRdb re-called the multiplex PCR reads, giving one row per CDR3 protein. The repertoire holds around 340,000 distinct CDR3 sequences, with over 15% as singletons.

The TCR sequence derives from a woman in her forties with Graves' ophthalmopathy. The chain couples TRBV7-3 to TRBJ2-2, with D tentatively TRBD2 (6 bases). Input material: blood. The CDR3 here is CASRAGPGETGELFF. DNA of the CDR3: TGTGCCAGCAGGGCGGGACCGGGAGAGACCGGGGAGCTGTTTTTT.